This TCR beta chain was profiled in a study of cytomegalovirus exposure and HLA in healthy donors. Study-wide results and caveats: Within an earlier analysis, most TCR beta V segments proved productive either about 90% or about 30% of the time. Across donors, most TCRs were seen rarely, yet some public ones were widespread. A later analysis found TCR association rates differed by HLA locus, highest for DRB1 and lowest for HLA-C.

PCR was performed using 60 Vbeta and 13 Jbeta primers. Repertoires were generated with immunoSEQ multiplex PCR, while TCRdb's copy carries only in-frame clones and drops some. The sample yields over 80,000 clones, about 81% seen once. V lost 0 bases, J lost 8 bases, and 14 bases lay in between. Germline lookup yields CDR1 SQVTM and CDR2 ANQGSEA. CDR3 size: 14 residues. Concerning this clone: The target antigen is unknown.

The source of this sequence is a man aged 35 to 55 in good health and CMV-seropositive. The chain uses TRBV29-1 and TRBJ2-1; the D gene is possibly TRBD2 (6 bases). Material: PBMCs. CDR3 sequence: CSVEDPGGSDEQFF. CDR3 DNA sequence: TGCAGCGTTGAAGATCCCGGGGGTTCAGATGAGCAGTTCTTC.